Each of the 17 T cell receptor beta chains below was sequenced from the same sample in a study of blood T cells in healthy people across ages. A sample-barcoded 5' primer and a J-beta primer mix were used in a second PCR of about 7 to 11 cycles. MiXCR was run by TCRdb on the 5' RACE reads, yielding one entry per CDR3 protein. The sample consists of hundreds of thousands of distinct CDR3 sequences, under 45% of them appearing once. What was sequenced was blood. Receptors originate from a man in his sixties in good health.

V is TRBV11-2 and J is TRBJ2-4; 9 positions match TRBD1. Germline V gene data show CDR1 as SGHAT and CDR2 as FQNNGV. With V trimmed by 5 bases and J by 14 bases, 13 bases remained unmatched. This CDR3 region has 14 residues. The CDR3 nucleotides are TGTGCCAGCAGCCGACACAGCGGGACAGGGTTTGAGTACTTC. Its translation: CASSRHSGTGFEYF.

This clonotype was observed many times. This chain links TRBV13 with TRBJ1-6; 11 bases map to TRBD1. Per the germline V gene, CDR1 is PRHDT and CDR2 is FYEKMQ (reference sequence). Trimming took 0 bases from V and 12 from J; bases not matched to a gene: 4. The CDR3 length is 15 residues. The CDR3 protein is CASSLGGQGARPLHF. The CDR3 DNA reads as TGTGCCAGCAGCTTAGGTGGACAGGGGGCGCGACCCCTCCACTTT.

This clonotype has just a few counts. A much larger clone differs from this one at a single base, so this may be a read error. V is TRBV5-1 and J is TRBJ2-3; tentative D call: TRBD2 (5 bases). V lost 3 bases and J 4 bases, leaving 6 bases between the germline ends. CDR3 length: 12 residues. Germline lookup yields CDR1 SGHRS and CDR2 YFSETQ. The CDR3 coding sequence is TGCGCCAGCAGCTCGGACTCAGATACGCAGTATTTT. This encodes CASSSDSDTQYF. The full variable domain, with the rest looked up from reference TRBV5-1 and TRBJ2-3, is KAGVTQTPRYLIKTRGQQVTLSCSPISGHRSVSWYQQTPGQGLQFLFEYFSETQRNKGNFPGRFSGRQFSNSRSEMNVSTLELGDSALYLCASSSDSDTQYFGPGTRLTVL.

The chain links TRBV3-1 to TRBJ2-3; maybe TRBD2 (6 bases). Trimming took 1 base from V and 2 from J, leaving 10 bases between them. CDR3 size: 15 residues. Per the germline V gene, CDR1 is LGHDT and CDR2 is YNNKEL (reference sequence). The CDR3: CASSQGRGDTDTQYF. In nucleotides, the CDR3 is TGTGCCAGCAGCCAAGGGCGGGGAGACACAGATACGCAGTATTTT.

The rearrangement links TRBV9 to TRBJ2-2; TRBD1 might be the D (5 bases). V dropped 0 bases and J dropped 0 bases, with 15 bases sitting between them. CDR3 length equals 18 residues. Per germline, CDR1 SGDLS and CDR2 YYNGEE. The CDR3 loop reads CASSVDPGQPSNTGELFF. The CDR3 region has the DNA TGTGCCAGCAGCGTAGATCCAGGGCAACCCTCGAACACCGGGGAGCTGTTTTTT.

The chain joins TRBV4-2 to TRBJ2-3, with D possibly being TRBD2 (7 bases). The germline V and J ends were trimmed by 0 bases and 6 bases, with 19 bases remaining between them. Germline CDR1 and CDR2: LGHNA and YNFKEQ. The CDR3 loop spans 17 amino acids. The CDR3 DNA reads TGTGCCAGCAGCCAAGAGGGCCCGGGGGGCCTCACTGATACGCAGTATTTT. Its translation is CASSQEGPGGLTDTQYF.

There are a few counts of this clonotype. The chain employs TRBV20-1 and TRBJ2-3; TRBD2 matches at 11 bases. From germline, CDR1 is DFQATT and CDR2 SNEGSKA (reference sequence). The length of the CDR3 is 16 residues. The V and J ends lost 6 bases and 0 bases, in that order; junction bases with no gene match: 8. The CDR3 loop reads CSARRASGGSTDTQYF. Here the CDR3 DNA reads TGCAGTGCCCGAAGGGCTAGCGGGGGGAGCACAGATACGCAGTATTTT.

The V gene is TRBV6-4, the J gene TRBJ2-1; D tentatively reads TRBD1 or TRBD2 (5 bases each). Germline-derived CDR1 and CDR2 are MRHNA and SNTAGT. The CDR3 is made up of 15 amino acids. Trimming took off 2 bases at V and 0 bases at J, with 8 bases between the two ends. The CDR3 DNA is TGTGCCAGCAGTGACGGGGGAAGCTCCTACAATGAGCAGTTCTTC. It translates to CASSDGGSSYNEQFF.

This clonotype has a handful of counts. This chain uses TRBV28 with TRBJ2-7; perhaps TRBD2 as D (6 bases). The CDR3 is 15 amino acids. Trimming stripped 7 bases from V and 6 bases from J, with 22 bases between. CDR1 MDHEN and CDR2 SYDVKM come from the germline V gene. The DNA for the CDR3 is TGTGCCAGCACTCCCGCCCCCGGGGGTGGGTTCGAGCAGTACTTC. Its protein product is CASTPAPGGGFEQYF.

The genes are TRBV9 and TRBJ2-7, with 9 positions matching TRBD1. J lost 6 bases, V lost 1 base, and 11 bases had no gene match. Germline V CDR1 and CDR2: SGDLS, YYNGEE. The CDR3 has 16 residues. This CDR3 reads CASSVPSGTGKFEQYF. The CDR3 DNA reads TGTGCCAGCAGCGTACCCTCCGGGACAGGGAAATTCGAGCAGTACTTC. The full variable domain, rest sourced from reference TRBV9 and TRBJ2-7, is DSGVTQTPKHLITATGQRVTLRCSPRSGDLSVYWYQQSLDQGLQFLIQYYNGEERAKGNILERFSAQQFPDLHSELNLSSLELGDSALYFCASSVPSGTGKFEQYFGPGTRLTVT.

There are a few counts of this clonotype. This chain joins TRBV7-2 and TRBJ2-3, with D possibly being TRBD2 (6 bases). Trimming removed 3 bases from V and 5 bases from J, with 12 bases in between. Germline CDR1 is SGHTA and CDR2 is FQGNSA. This CDR3 has 14 residues. The CDR3 is CASSFVLAQDTQYF. The DNA for the CDR3 is TGTGCCAGCAGCTTTGTACTAGCTCAAGATACGCAGTATTTT.

This clonotype showed up just once. Germline is not matched at one junction end, which may reflect a read error. This chain joins TRBV6-6 and TRBJ2-3; the D gene is possibly TRBD2 (6 bases). The CDR3 covers 16 residues. The germline CDR1 and CDR2 sequences are MNHNY and SVGAGI (reference sequence). The CDR3 bases are TGTGCCAGCAGTTACTCGATTAGCGGCCCCACAGAGACGCAGTATTTT. Translation gives CASSYSISGPTETQYF.

V and J are TRBV7-3 and TRBJ2-5; the D is unclear. The CDR3 runs 14 residues. Germline CDR1 and CDR2: SGHTA and FQGTGA. The ends were cut back, 9 bases at V and 1 base at J, with 15 bases in the middle. The chain's CDR3 is CARPFCLFQETQYF. The CDR3 nucleotides read TGTGCCAGACCCTTTTGTCTGTTCCAAGAGACCCAGTACTTC.

V gene TRBV4-1 combines with J gene TRBJ2-3; the match to TRBD2 covers 9 bases. Losses at the gene ends were 1 base for V and 1 base for J; bases not matched to a gene: 6. This CDR3 comprises 17 residues. Per the germline V gene, CDR1 is MGHRA and CDR2 is YSYEKL. CDR3 bases: TGCGCCAGCAGCCAAGTAATAGCGGGGGTTGGCACAGATACGCAGTATTTT. This sequence encodes CASSQVIAGVGTDTQYF.

This clonotype was observed a few times. The chain joins TRBV10-3 to TRBJ2-1; 13 nucleotides agree with TRBD2. The V gene end was trimmed by 0 bases and the J gene end by 8 bases; junction bases not matched to a gene: 7. CDR1 is ENHRY and CDR2 is SYGVKD in the germline V gene. This CDR3 spans 17 amino acids. The CDR3 DNA reads as TGTGCCATCAGTGAGTCGGAGACTAGCGGGGGGTACGATGAGCAGTTCTTC. Residues: CAISESETSGGYDEQFF.

This clonotype has just a few counts. J is TRBJ2-1 and V is TRBV5-8, with 8 bases that match TRBD1. This CDR3 has 15 residues. CDR1 SGHTS and CDR2 YDEGEE come from the germline V gene. J gave up 2 bases and V 4 bases, and 5 bases lay outside the gene matches. The CDR3 DNA sequence: TGTGCCAGCAGCCTCCGGGACAGGACCTACAATGAGCAGTTCTTC. Protein sequence: CASSLRDRTYNEQFF. Supplemented by reference TRBV5-8 and TRBJ2-1, the full variable domain reads EAGVTQSPTHLIKTRGQQATLRCSPISGHTSVYWYQQALGLGLQFLLWYDEGEERNRGNFPPRFSGRQFPNYSSELNVNALELEDSALYLCASSLRDRTYNEQFFGPGTRLTVL.

In this sample, this clonotype turned up once. The chain employs TRBV20-1 and TRBJ2-5, with D possibly being TRBD2 (6 bases). CDR1 DFQATT and CDR2 SNEGSKA come from the germline V gene (reference sequence). V shed 3 bases and J shed 5 bases, with 16 bases lying between them. This CDR3 spans 14 amino acids. CDR3 bases: TGCAGTGCTAGTAGAACGGGGGAGTGGGAGACCCAGTACTTC. Encoded protein: CSASRTGEWETQYF.